The 24 T cell receptor beta chains below were found in one sample sequenced in a study of tumor and adjacent non-tumor tissue in lung cancer. The library came from three nested PCR rounds adapted from ARM-PCR protocols. MiXCR, applied by TCRdb to the multiplex PCR reads, yields one record per CDR3 protein. This table has about 50,000 distinct CDR3 sequences, about 70% appearing once. No cell sorting was done before RNA was extracted from the tissue. Distant lung tissue was collected more than 3 cm away from the tumor edge. The specimen was distant non-tumor lung tissue. These receptors all come from a woman aged 60-75 years with non-small cell lung cancer.

In the case of this clonotype: A single base separates this from a much larger clone, so it may be a read error. V gene TRBV5-1 combines with J gene TRBJ1-4; the D gene is possibly TRBD1 (5 bases). The V gene lost 0 bases and the J gene lost 2 bases, with 8 bases spanning the gap. The CDR3 has 15 amino acids. The V gene's germline CDR1 is SGHRS and CDR2 YFSETQ. The CDR3 reads CASSLVAGTNEKLFF. CDR3 nucleotide sequence: TGCGCCAGCAGCTTGGTGGCAGGGACTAATGAAAAACTGTTTTTT. Together with reference TRBV5-1 and TRBJ1-4, the CDR3 gives the full variable domain: KAGVTQTPRYLIKTRGQQVTLSCSPISGHRSVSWYQQTPGQGLQFLFEYFSETQRNKGNFPGRFSGRQFSNSRSEMNVSTLELGDSALYLCASSLVAGTNEKLFFGSGTQLSVL.

In its sample, this clonotype was seen a few times. Compared with germline, one end of the junction differs, possibly owing to a read error. The rearrangement joins TRBV6-6 to TRBJ2-2; the match to TRBD1 covers 7 bases. The CDR3 totals 17 residues. The germline gives CDR1 MNHNY, CDR2 SVGAGI (reference sequence). CDR3 DNA: TGTGCCAGCAGTTACTCGGGGACAGAAGTTAACACCGGGAAGCTGTTTTTC. Its translation is CASSYSGTEVNTGKLFF.

The chain links TRBV12-3 or TRBV12-4 to TRBJ1-2, with D uncertain. V shed 3 bases and J shed 3 bases, with 8 bases lying between them. The CDR3 is 13 residues long. The CDR3 DNA reads TGTGCCAGCAGTTTGGCAGGAGACTATGGCTACACCTTC. This codes for CASSLAGDYGYTF.

A word on this clonotype: A much more abundant neighbour one base away suggests this may be a read error. The J gene is TRBJ1-2, the V gene TRBV5-4; 7 bases agree with TRBD1. Germline V gene lookup returns CDR1 SGHNT and CDR2 YYREEE (reference sequence). There are 12 residues in the CDR3. The CDR3 nucleotides read TGTGCCAGCGGCTTGGAGGGGGCGGGCTACACCTTC. This gives the protein CASGLEGAGYTF.

As concerns this clonotype: One junction end disagrees with the germline gene, perhaps due to a read error. CDR3 in amino acids: CNVVWTYERYF. The CDR3, as DNA: TGCAACGTTGTATGGACCTACGAGCGGTACTTC. The rearrangement links TRBV29-1 to TRBJ2-7; no firm D call. The CDR3 has 11 amino acids. CDR1 and CDR2 from the germline V gene are SQVTM and ANQGSEA.

This clonotype has just one count. The conserved closing phenylalanine or tryptophan is absent in this CDR3, likely reflecting a read error. This chain uses TRBV4-3 with TRBJ2-5; D remains ambiguous. This CDR3 contains 15 residues. The V end lost 8 bases, the J end lost 5 bases, and 21 bases lay between the germline ends. Germline assignment: CDR1 LGHNA and CDR2 YSLEER. The CDR3 DNA follows: TGCGCCAGCGACCAAGAGGTCACCCTTGGCGAGACCCAGTACTCC. Amino acid sequence: CASDQEVTLGETQYS.

The rearrangement uses TRBV6-5 and TRBJ2-7; a weak D match, TRBD2 (6 bases). The CDR3 has 14 residues. The ends were cut back, 5 bases at V and 8 bases at J, with 19 bases in the middle. Per germline, CDR1 MNHEY and CDR2 SVGAGI. CDR3 nucleotides: TGTGCCAGCAGTATCCTCGGCGGGGACGGCAAGCAGTACTTC. It is translated as CASSILGGDGKQYF.

As regards this clonotype: The final CDR3 position lacks the conserved phenylalanine or tryptophan, pointing to a likely read error. The gene calls are TRBV11-2 and TRBJ1-1, with TRBD1 matching over 7 bases. The CDR3 is 16 amino acids. Germline assignment: CDR1 SGHAT and CDR2 FQNNGV. CDR3 DNA sequence: TGTACCAGCAGCTTAGGCTCAGGGGGTAGGGACACTGAAGCTTTCTTA. The encoded protein is CTSSLGSGGRDTEAFL.

Regarding this clonotype: The junction does not match germline at one end; this may be a read error. CDR3 residues: CAGSLRSGVHTF. In nucleotides, the CDR3 is TGTGCCGGCAGCTTACGTTCTGGAGTCCACACCTTC. The rearrangement uses TRBV11-2 and TRBJ1-2; no clear D gene. The germline gives CDR1 SGHAT, CDR2 FQNNGV. The CDR3 is 12 residues long.

To note about this clonotype: At one of its ends the junction is not consistent with the germline gene, which may arise from a read error. V is TRBV4-3 and J is TRBJ1-6, with D possibly TRBD1 on 5 matching bases. Germline V gene lookup returns CDR1 LGHNA and CDR2 YSLEER. The CDR3 is 15 amino acids. DNA for the CDR3: TGCGCCAGCAGCCTCTACCGGCACAGGAGTTCACCCCTCCAGTTT. Translation gives CASSLYRHRSSPLQF.

For this clonotype: This may be a read error: a much more frequent sequence differs by one nucleotide. The chain recombines TRBV20-1 with TRBJ2-7; D may be TRBD2 (6 bases). The CDR3 runs 12 residues. CDR1 is DFQATT and CDR2 is SNEGSKA in the germline V gene (reference sequence). CDR3 nucleotides: TGCACTGCTAGAGAGGGAGGCCACGAGCAGTACTTC. It is translated as CTAREGGHEQYF.

About this clonotype: Sequence at one end of the junction differs from germline and may be a read error. This sequence joins TRBV11-1 and TRBJ2-7; 11 bases are shared with TRBD2. The CDR3 is 18 residues long. CDR1 and CDR2 from the germline V gene are SGHAT and FQDESV (reference sequence). CDR3 sequence reads: CVSSLYTGTSGSSYEQYF. Here the CDR3 DNA reads TGTGTCAGCAGCTTATATACAGGGACTAGCGGAAGCTCCTACGAGCAGTACTTC.

This clonotype was seen a few times. V usage is TRBV4-2 and J usage is TRBJ1-1; 9 nucleotides match TRBD1. The germline V gene has CDR1 LGHNA and CDR2 YNFKEQ. V lost 11 bases and J lost 4; bases outside the gene matches: 17. The CDR3 runs to 16 residues. The DNA of the CDR3 is TGTGCCTGCGGCCAAGAAGGAGGGACAGGGCCCACTGAAGCTTTCTTT. Translating gives CACGQEGGTGPTEAFF.

The table lists this clonotype with many counts. The rearrangement links TRBV5-6 to TRBJ2-5; D is unclear. Trimming cost V 4 bases and J 5 bases, with 15 bases left between them. Germline CDR1 and CDR2: SGHDT and YYEEEE. The CDR3 totals 14 residues. Here the CDR3 DNA reads TGTGCCAGCAGCCCCGACTTATCTACGGAGACCCAGTACTTC. It specifies CASSPDLSTETQYF.

A remark on this clonotype: This may stem from a read error, because a much larger clone lies one nucleotide away. The gene calls are TRBV28 and TRBJ1-5; weak D call: TRBD1 (5 bases). The CDR3 loop spans 14 amino acids. Per the germline V gene, CDR1 is MDHEN and CDR2 is SYDVKM. The CDR3 reads CASSFREWNQSQHF. CDR3 nucleotides: TGTGCCAGCAGTTTCAGGGAATGGAATCAGTCCCAGCATTTT.

This chain joins TRBV21-1 and TRBJ2-2. TRBV21-1 constitutes a pseudogene. The CDR3 spans 14 residues. The CDR3 DNA sequence: TGTGCAGCAGCAAACCCACGTCACACCGGGGAGCTGTTTTTT. It codes for CAAANPRHTGELFF.

On this clonotype itself: The CDR3 end shows no conserved phenylalanine or tryptophan, and so a read error is likely. It is unclear where the CDR3 begins or ends on the DNA, so no DNA is shown, and the CDR3 is as TCRdb lists it. The V and J genes are TRBV4-2 and TRBJ2-1; the table's D gene call, TRBD2, was not cross checked with the DNA. From germline, CDR1 is LGHNA and CDR2 YNFKEQ. The length of the CDR3 is 17 amino acids, counting both ends. CDR3 region: CASSQKLAGDNRVEQLS.

The rearrangement links TRBV30 to TRBJ1-1; TRBD1 might be the D (5 bases). Germline lookup yields CDR1 GTSNPN and CDR2 SVGIG (reference sequence). The CDR3 consists of 15 residues. Trimming took 4 bases from V and 3 from J, leaving 18 bases between them. CDR3 DNA: TGTGCCTGGAATGTAAGAGGGACTAGATACACTGAAGCTTTCTTT. Its translation: CAWNVRGTRYTEAFF.

As to this clonotype: It may be a read error: a sequence one base away is much more abundant. The V gene is TRBV5-4, the J gene TRBJ2-5; D remains unclear. The CDR3 contains 14 residues. Germline CDR1 reads SGHNT; CDR2 reads YYREEE (reference sequence). CDR3 nucleotides: TGTGTCAGCACCAAACCGGGCCGAAAAGAGACCCAGTACTTC. Protein sequence: CVSTKPGRKETQYF.

As for this clonotype: Given the absence of the conserved phenylalanine or tryptophan at the CDR3 end, a read error is likely. The chain carries TRBV11-2 and TRBJ1-1, with D unclear. The CDR3 length is 16 residues. Germline V CDR1 and CDR2: SGHAT, FQNNGV. The chain's CDR3 is CASCLGSEGRNTEAFL. The DNA for the CDR3 is TGTGCCAGCTGCTTAGGCTCAGAGGGTAGGAACACTGAAGCTTTCTTG.

This clonotype appeared once. The V gene is TRBV28, the J gene TRBJ1-4; 10 bases match TRBD1. Unmatched junction bases numbered 8, after V lost 10 bases and J lost 3 bases. Germline assignment: CDR1 MDHEN and CDR2 SYDVKM. CDR3 length equals 15 residues. The CDR3 nucleotides are TGTGCCACCAATTTAGGACAGGGGGCTAATGAAAAACTGTTTTTT. Protein: CATNLGQGANEKLFF.

On this clonotype itself: Without the conserved terminal phenylalanine or tryptophan, this CDR3 likely stems from a read error. V usage is TRBV11-3 and J usage is TRBJ1-4; TRBD1 matches 7 bases. V shed 4 bases, J shed 8 bases, and the junction held 7 bases outside the gene matches. The germline gives CDR1 SGHNT, CDR2 YENEEA. This CDR3 contains 14 residues. DNA of the CDR3: TGTGCCAGCAGCTCGGACAGGAGACGAGAAAAACTGTTTTAT. Protein: CASSSDRRREKLFY.

Worth noting for this clonotype: One end of the junction fails to match germline, which may point to a read error. The genes are TRBV12-3 or TRBV12-4 and TRBJ2-7; 7 positions match TRBD2. The CDR3 contains 13 residues. This CDR3 is CASHGGGSYEQFF. The CDR3 coding sequence is TGTGCCAGCCATGGGGGGGGATCCTACGAGCAATTTTTC.

Regarding this clonotype: A junction end diverges from the germline sequence, so it may reflect a read error. V and J are TRBV5-5 and TRBJ1-1; possible D gene TRBD1, 5 bases. The CDR3 runs 14 residues. CDR1 is SGHKS and CDR2 is YYEKEE in the germline V gene (reference sequence). The CDR3 coding sequence is TGTCCCAACAGCCCGGTAGGGGCGCACACTGAAGCTTTCTTC. This translates into CPNSPVGAHTEAFF.